The 21 T cell receptor beta chains listed next were all sequenced from one sample in a study of shared clonotypes between healthy human individuals. Assay: immunoSEQ multiplex PCR; the TCRdb copy retains only in-frame clones and omits some. Of 2 million to 2.5 million clones listed, 85% to 95% are singletons. Material: naive CD4+ T cells from PBMCs. Documented subset: CD45RA+ positively selected. These receptors were collected from a young man in good health. Some clones in this sample may be carry-over from other donors' samples.

A single count supports this clone. The chain uses TRBV10-3 and TRBJ2-3, with 7 bases lining up with TRBD2. The CDR3 runs to 16 residues. Trimming removed 4 bases from V and 1 base from J; junction bases left unmatched: 8. Germline V gives CDR1 ENHRY, CDR2 SYGVKD. The DNA for the CDR3 is TGTGCCATCAGTGTGGGGCCTAGCGGACGCACAGATACGCAGTATTTT. Translating it yields CAISVGPSGRTDTQYF.

The chain uses TRBV28 and TRBJ2-3; 9 nucleotides align to TRBD1. The trim removed 5 bases at V and 3 bases at J, leaving 9 bases unmatched. The germline V gene encodes CDR1 MDHEN and CDR2 SYDVKM. There are 16 residues in the CDR3. CDR3 nucleotides: TGTGCCAGCAGTCGAACCGGGACAGGGACGACAGATACGCAGTATTTT. Amino acids: CASSRTGTGTTDTQYF.

The chain links TRBV28 to TRBJ2-2, with D unclear. The CDR3 sequence is 17 residues long. V lost 5 bases to trimming and J lost 8 bases, with 24 bases between them. Germline CDR1 and CDR2: MDHEN and SYDVKM. CDR3 sequence reads: CASSPRPGLWGGGELFF. For the CDR3, the DNA is TGTGCCAGCAGTCCCCGGCCAGGCCTCTGGGGTGGGGGGGAGCTGTTTTTT.

The chain couples TRBV6-4 to TRBJ2-7; D gene uncertain. The germline gives CDR1 MRHNA, CDR2 SNTAGT. Deletions cut 2 bases from V and 7 bases from J, with 21 bases between. This CDR3 spans 16 amino acids. This CDR3 is CASSDRTQARVGEQYF. The CDR3 bases are TGTGCCAGCAGTGACCGCACTCAGGCCCGGGTGGGGGAGCAGTACTTC.

The rearrangement links TRBV29-1 to TRBJ2-5; a weak D match, TRBD2 (5 bases). Germline V gene sequence: CDR1 SQVTM, CDR2 ANQGSEA. The CDR3 is 15 amino acids. The V end was cut by 7 bases, the J end by 4 bases, with 22 bases between. The CDR3 DNA reads TGCAGCGCTAAATTTAAGGGAGTTTTTCGAGAGACCCAGTACTTC. The encoded protein is CSAKFKGVFRETQYF.

In its sample, this clone was seen once. The J gene is TRBJ1-1, the V gene TRBV2, with 7 nucleotides matching TRBD1. Germline values: CDR1 SNHLY, CDR2 FYNNEI. V shed 5 bases and J 4 bases; nucleotides not matched to a gene: 7. This CDR3 spans 14 amino acids. In nucleotides, the CDR3 is TGTGCCAGCAGTTACAGGGGCTCTTCCACTGAAGCTTTCTTT. Amino acid sequence: CASSYRGSSTEAFF. Supplemented by reference TRBV2 and TRBJ1-1, the full variable domain reads EPEVTQTPSHQVTQMGQEVILRCVPISNHLYFYWYRQILGQKVEFLVSFYNNEISEKSEIFDDQFSVERPDGSNFTLKIRSTKLEDSAMYFCASSYRGSSTEAFFGQGTRLTVV.

This clone was seen a single time. The chain combines TRBV6-5 with TRBJ1-4; D is perhaps TRBD1 (5 bases). The CDR3 consists of 15 residues. V was clipped by 0 bases and J by 5 bases, with 10 bases between them. CDR1 and CDR2 (germline): MNHEY, SVGAGI. The CDR3 nucleotides read TGTGCCAGCAGTTACTCGCTAGGGGCCAATGAAAAACTGTTTTTT. This sequence encodes CASSYSLGANEKLFF.

CDR3 region: CASSVAGRTGINEQYF. CDR3 nucleotide sequence: TGTGCCAGCAGCGTAGCCGGGAGGACAGGGATTAACGAGCAGTACTTC. This chain connects TRBV9 to TRBJ2-7; D possibly corresponds to TRBD1 (8 bases). The germline V gene encodes CDR1 SGDLS and CDR2 YYNGEE. The CDR3 sequence is 16 residues long. V lost 0 bases and J 5 bases, leaving 18 bases between the germline ends.

The chain combines TRBV2 with TRBJ1-2; 8 bases match TRBD1. V dropped 8 bases and J dropped 6; count of bases not matched to a gene: 11. Germline-derived CDR1 and CDR2 are SNHLY and FYNNEI. The CDR3 loop spans 14 amino acids. CDR3 sequence: CASVPMDRVDGYTF. Here the CDR3 DNA reads TGTGCCAGCGTCCCTATGGACAGGGTGGATGGCTACACCTTC.

The chain employs TRBV6-1 and TRBJ2-5; D unclear. CDR1 is MNHNS, CDR2 SASEGT, per germline. CDR3 size: 15 residues. Trimming cost V 6 bases and J 4 bases, with 18 bases left between them. The CDR3 DNA reads as TGTGCCAGCAGCCTAACCCCTCCCATCTTAGAGACCCAGTACTTC. It codes for CASSLTPPILETQYF.

The chain combines TRBV18 with TRBJ2-7; TRBD2 might be the D (5 bases). The CDR3 contains 13 residues. Germline assignment: CDR1 KGHSH and CDR2 LQKENI. Trimming removed 0 bases from V and 7 bases from J, with 10 bases in between. The CDR3 DNA reads TGTGCCAGCTCACCACCGGTGTCGGGGGAGCAGTACTTC. This codes for CASSPPVSGEQYF.

The CDR3 spells CASSSAAGSKNIQYF. The CDR3 nucleotides read TGTGCCAGCAGCTCCGCGGCGGGGTCCAAAAACATTCAGTACTTC. The rearrangement links TRBV5-6 to TRBJ2-4; possible D gene TRBD2, 6 bases. The CDR3 contains 15 residues. V lost 3 bases, J lost 2 bases, and 12 bases lay in between. Per the germline V gene, CDR1 is SGHDT and CDR2 is YYEEEE.

The chain is built from TRBV28 and TRBJ2-3; D is ambiguous. The CDR3 totals 10 residues. The V end was cut by 10 bases, the J end by 6 bases, with 8 bases between. Germline values: CDR1 MDHEN, CDR2 SYDVKM. This CDR3 reads CATYADTQYF. CDR3 DNA sequence: TGTGCCACTTACGCGGATACGCAGTATTTT.

This sequence joins TRBV7-8 and TRBJ1-3; D is uncertain. Germline CDR1 is SGHVS and CDR2 is FQNEAQ. This CDR3 has 14 residues. Trimming left V 5 bases short and J 4 bases short, with 12 bases between. The DNA for the CDR3 is TGTGCCAGCAGCCCCCCCGTCCGGGGAAACACCATATATTTT. It codes for CASSPPVRGNTIYF.

The chain links TRBV10-2 to TRBJ2-1; no firm D call. The V and J ends lost 7 bases and 9 bases respectively, with 13 bases between them. The CDR3 runs 12 residues. The germline gives CDR1 WSHSY, CDR2 SAAADI. CDR3: CASMSNRIEQFF. CDR3 bases: TGCGCCAGCATGTCCAACCGAATTGAGCAGTTCTTC.

This rearrangement joins TRBV14 to TRBJ1-2; TRBD1 is a possible D gene (5 bases). V lost 3 bases and J 6 bases, leaving 17 bases between the germline ends. This CDR3 is 15 amino acids long. CDR1 SGHDN and CDR2 FVKESK come from the germline V gene. CDR3 sequence reads: CASSQRTGRGDGYTF. CDR3 sequence (DNA): TGTGCCAGCAGCCAGAGGACGGGGAGAGGGGATGGCTACACCTTC. Full variable domain (remainder filled in from reference TRBV14 and TRBJ1-2): EAGVTQFPSHSVIEKGQTVTLRCDPISGHDNLYWYRRVMGKEIKFLLHFVKESKQDESGMPNNRFLAERTGGTYSTLKVQPAELEDSGVYFCASSQRTGRGDGYTFGSGTRLTVV.

On this clone itself: The sample carries other DNA sequences with the same CDR3. The rearrangement joins TRBV5-1 to TRBJ2-3; 10 nucleotides agree with TRBD2. The junction had 7 bases not matched to a gene; V was cut back by 0 bases and J by 6 bases. The CDR3 covers 16 residues. The germline gives CDR1 SGHRS, CDR2 YFSETQ. The CDR3 region is CASSLGLAGVADTQYF. The CDR3 DNA follows: TGCGCCAGCAGCTTGGGTCTAGCGGGAGTTGCGGATACGCAGTATTTT.

The V gene is TRBV7-2, the J gene TRBJ2-4; 8 bases line up with TRBD2. J lost 2 bases, V lost 0 bases, and 3 bases had no gene match. Germline V CDR1 and CDR2: SGHTA, FQGNSA. The CDR3 is 16 residues long. This CDR3 reads CASSLAKRESKNIQYF. The DNA of the CDR3 is TGTGCCAGCAGCTTAGCAAAGCGGGAGTCCAAAAACATTCAGTACTTC.

The chain employs TRBV7-2 and TRBJ1-1; 7 bases line up with TRBD1. CDR1 SGHTA and CDR2 FQGNSA come from the germline V gene. The CDR3 contains 14 residues. After removal of 5 bases from V and 5 bases from J, the junction contained 8 bases not matched to a gene. CDR3 in amino acids: CASSPRQGWTEAFF. CDR3 DNA sequence: TGTGCCAGCAGCCCCCGACAGGGTTGGACTGAAGCTTTCTTT.

The chain joins TRBV10-3 to TRBJ2-3, with a tentative D call TRBD2 (5 bases). This CDR3 comprises 12 residues. The germline V gene has CDR1 ENHRY and CDR2 SYGVKD. V dropped 7 bases and J dropped 2 bases, with 7 bases sitting between them. The CDR3 sequence is CAINRDTDTQYF. CDR3 sequence (DNA): TGTGCCATCAACCGGGACACAGATACGCAGTATTTT.

This chain's CDR3 is CASSLGAGLSYNEQFF. The CDR3 DNA reads as TGCGCCAGCAGCTTGGGAGCGGGGCTCTCCTACAATGAGCAGTTCTTC. This rearrangement joins TRBV5-1 to TRBJ2-1; 7 bases match TRBD2. The V segment lost 0 bases and the J segment 0 bases; nucleotides outside the gene matches: 3. The CDR3 contains 16 residues. CDR1 SGHRS and CDR2 YFSETQ come from the germline V gene. Full variable domain (rest looked up from reference TRBV5-1 and TRBJ2-1): KAGVTQTPRYLIKTRGQQVTLSCSPISGHRSVSWYQQTPGQGLQFLFEYFSETQRNKGNFPGRFSGRQFSNSRSEMNVSTLELGDSALYLCASSLGAGLSYNEQFFGPGTRLTVL.